These 23 T cell receptor beta chains came from one sample sequenced in a study of T cell repertoires in cytomegalovirus infection. TCRdb re-analysed the reads in MiXCR, keeping a single row per CDR3 protein. Of around 630,000 distinct CDR3 sequences in the sample, 20% to 25% were seen once. Sequencing was done on a sample of CD8+ T cells from PBMCs. The receptors derive from a human donor in good health (CMV status not recorded). Some clones in this sample may be carry-over from other donors' samples.

This sequence joins TRBV29-1 and TRBJ1-2, with 8 bases aligning to TRBD1. There are 16 residues in the CDR3. CDR1 and CDR2 from the germline V gene are SQVTM and ANQGSEA. The V segment lost 6 bases and the J segment 0 bases; nucleotides outside the gene matches: 12. In DNA form, the CDR3 reads TGCAGCGTCCGACAGGGGATAGGGTTGTCTAACTATGGCTACACCTTC. This codes for CSVRQGIGLSNYGYTF.

The table lists this clonotype with many counts. This sequence joins TRBV4-1 and TRBJ1-1, with D unclear. This CDR3 is 12 amino acids long. Trimming left V 1 base short and J 4 bases short, with 4 bases between. Germline V lookup: CDR1 MGHRA, CDR2 YSYEKL. CDR3 sequence (DNA): TGCGCCAGCAGCCAAGTCGGCACTGAAGCTTTCTTT. Protein product: CASSQVGTEAFF.

This chain uses TRBV6-5 with TRBJ2-5; the match to TRBD1 covers 8 bases. The germline CDR1 and CDR2 sequences are MNHEY and SVGAGI. The V and J ends lost 2 bases and 1 base, in that order; junction bases with no gene match: 24. The CDR3 sequence is 22 residues long. The CDR3 nucleotides are TGTGCCAGCAGTTACGTGACAGGGGTCTCGAACCCTGTCGCCCCCTTCCAAGAGACCCAGTACTTC. Its protein product is CASSYVTGVSNPVAPFQETQYF.

The chain employs TRBV29-1 and TRBJ2-5; 7 bases fit TRBD2. This CDR3 is 12 amino acids long. The germline V gene encodes CDR1 SQVTM and CDR2 ANQGSEA. The ends lost 3 bases at V and 5 bases at J; junction bases unmatched: 3. This chain's CDR3 is CSVEGGAETQYF. CDR3 DNA sequence: TGCAGCGTTGAGGGAGGGGCCGAGACCCAGTACTTC.

The sample holds a few counts of this clonotype. The rearrangement links TRBV14 to TRBJ2-5; tentatively, D is TRBD1 or TRBD2 (5 bases each). Germline values: CDR1 SGHDN, CDR2 FVKESK. Trimming cost V 3 bases and J 1 base, with 15 bases left between them. The CDR3 consists of 16 residues. The CDR3 protein is CASSHKGPWTQETQYF. CDR3 coding DNA: TGTGCCAGCAGCCACAAGGGACCCTGGACCCAAGAGACCCAGTACTTC.

In its sample, this clonotype was seen a few times. The chain joins TRBV5-1 to TRBJ2-1; 8 bases agree with TRBD1. The CDR3 spans 20 residues. The junction had 16 bases not matched to a gene; V was cut back by 1 base and J by 1 base. Looked up from germline, CDR1 is SGHRS and CDR2 is YFSETQ. CDR3 region: CASSLPSSGGNAGSYNEQFF. The CDR3 DNA follows: TGCGCCAGCAGCTTGCCAAGCTCAGGGGGCAATGCAGGGTCCTACAATGAGCAGTTCTTC.

This clonotype showed up just a few times. One junction end does not reproduce the germline sequence, and a read error may be involved. The V gene is TRBV7-7, the J gene TRBJ2-1; unclear D gene. CDR1 and CDR2 from the germline V gene are SSHAT and FNYEAQ (reference sequence). CDR3 length equals 14 residues. CDR3 bases: TGTGCTAGCAGCACGAGAGGTACGGACAATGAGCAGTTCTTC. The encoded protein is CASSTRGTDNEQFF. Full variable domain (rest looked up from reference TRBV7-7 and TRBJ2-1): GAGVSQSPRYKVTKRGQDVTLRCDPISSHATLYWYQQALGQGPEFLTYFNYEAQPDKSGLPSDRFSAERPEGSISTLTIQRTEQRDSAMYRCASSTRGTDNEQFFGPGTRLTVL.

In this sample, this clonotype turned up once. The chain couples TRBV20-1 to TRBJ2-7, with D perhaps matching TRBD1 or TRBD2 (5 bases each). This CDR3 contains 17 residues. Trimming pared 6 bases from V and 0 bases from J, leaving 24 bases between. Germline CDR1 is DFQATT and CDR2 is SNEGSKA (reference sequence). CDR3 nucleotide sequence: TGCAGTGCAACTAACCCGGGGCCAGGACCCGCCTCCTACGAGCAGTACTTC. It encodes CSATNPGPGPASYEQYF.

The rearrangement uses TRBV2 and TRBJ2-1; D possibly corresponds to TRBD2 (6 bases). CDR3 length: 14 residues. The V gene lost 8 bases and the J gene lost 6 bases, with 17 bases spanning the gap. The germline gives CDR1 SNHLY, CDR2 FYNNEI. The CDR3 DNA follows: TGTGCCAGCTTCTGGAGGGGTCCCCTCAATGAGCAGTTCTTC. Residues: CASFWRGPLNEQFF.

This clonotype has only a few counts. CDR3 sequence (DNA): TGTGCCAGTAGTATAGCGGGGGCTCGCAATCAGCCCCAGCATTTT. Translated, it gives CASSIAGARNQPQHF. The chain links TRBV19 to TRBJ1-5; TRBD1 might be the D (6 bases). The germline CDR1 and CDR2 sequences are LNHDA and SQIVND (reference sequence). V lost 1 base and J lost 2, with 9 bases in between. The CDR3 contains 15 residues.

The chain couples TRBV6-6 to TRBJ2-7; no definite D call. The germline V and J ends were trimmed by 1 base and 9 bases, with 19 bases remaining between them. Looked up from germline, CDR1 is MNHNY and CDR2 is SVGAGI (reference sequence). CDR3 length: 15 amino acids. The CDR3 DNA reads TGTGCCAGCAGTTACTACGAGGAGTCTAGAGTTATGCAGTACGTC. This translates into CASSYYEESRVMQYV.

There are a few counts of this clonotype. The J gene is TRBJ2-1, the V gene TRBV7-4; D might be TRBD2 (7 bases). V lost 0 bases to trimming and J lost 7 bases, with 16 bases between them. The CDR3 covers 16 residues. The germline CDR1 and CDR2 sequences are SGHVT and SQSDAQ. CDR3 nucleotides: TGTGCCAGCAGCTTAGCGGGGGCGGGGGTAAGTAATGAGCAGTTCTTC. This gives the protein CASSLAGAGVSNEQFF. The complete variable domain, with remaining parts taken from reference TRBV7-4 and TRBJ2-1, reads GAGVSQSPRYKVAKRGRDVALRCDSISGHVTLYWYRQTLGQGSEVLTYSQSDAQRDKSGRPSGRFSAERPERSVSTLKIQRTEQGDSAVYLCASSLAGAGVSNEQFFGPGTRLTVL.

In this sample, this clonotype turned up many times. The rearrangement links TRBV6-2 or TRBV6-3 to TRBJ2-1, with a weak D call TRBD2 (5 bases). This CDR3 has 12 residues. The V gene's germline CDR1 is MNHEY and CDR2 SVGEGT. Trimming took 6 bases from V and 4 from J, leaving 7 bases between them. Here the CDR3 DNA reads TGTGCCAGCAGCGGACTTTACAATGAGCAGTTCTTC. It codes for CASSGLYNEQFF.

Concerning this clonotype: Germline and junction disagree at one end, which may indicate a read error. The J gene is TRBJ2-2, the V gene TRBV5-1; D remains ambiguous. The CDR3 is 14 residues long. The germline V gene encodes CDR1 SGHRS and CDR2 YFSETQ. CDR3 amino acids: CVSSLVRLNGELFF. CDR3 nucleotides: TGCGTCAGCAGCTTGGTTCGGTTAAACGGGGAGCTGTTTTTT.

This chain joins TRBV28 and TRBJ2-3; the D gene could be TRBD1 or TRBD2 (6 bases each). V was clipped by 8 bases and J by 1 base, with 16 bases between them. From germline, CDR1 is MDHEN and CDR2 SYDVKM. This CDR3 has 15 amino acids. The CDR3 reads CASLTGAGRTDTQYF. The DNA for the CDR3 is TGTGCCAGCTTGACGGGGGCGGGCCGCACAGATACGCAGTATTTT.

As to this clonotype: At one of its ends the junction is not consistent with the germline gene, which may arise from a read error. The rearrangement links TRBV5-1 to TRBJ1-1, with D possibly matching TRBD1 (5 bases). In germline, CDR1 is SGHRS, CDR2 YFSETQ. The CDR3 runs to 15 residues. CDR3 nucleotide sequence: TGCGCCAGCAGCTTCCGAGGGGAGAGGAACATTGAAGCTTTCTTT. It translates to CASSFRGERNIEAFF.

J is TRBJ2-3 and V is TRBV27; 8 bases map to TRBD1. The CDR3 covers 17 residues. In germline, CDR1 is MNHEY, CDR2 SMNVEV (reference sequence). V gave up 4 bases and J gave up 3 bases; unmatched junction bases: 12. CDR3 region: CASSSRWDRRGTDTQYF. The CDR3 nucleotides are TGTGCCAGCAGTTCCAGGTGGGACAGGCGAGGGACAGATACGCAGTATTTT.

Notes on this clonotype: A much more abundant neighbour one base away suggests this may be a read error. V is TRBV14 and J is TRBJ2-3; D is unclear. The CDR3 spans 18 residues. The germline CDR1 and CDR2 sequences are SGHDN and FVKESK. CDR3 DNA sequence: TGTGTCAGCAGCCAAGATTACGGGCCATCCCGTAGCACAGATACGCAGTATTTT. Translating it yields CVSSQDYGPSRSTDTQYF.

A note on this clonotype: Just one base apart from a much larger clone, this may be a read error. The CDR3 region has the DNA TGTGCCAACAGTCCCTGGGACAGCAATGAGCAGTTCTTC. Translated, it gives CANSPWDSNEQFF. The rearrangement joins TRBV28 to TRBJ2-1; 7 nucleotides align to TRBD1. The germline CDR1 and CDR2 sequences are MDHEN and SYDVKM. This CDR3 has 13 amino acids.

The genes are TRBV12-3 or TRBV12-4 and TRBJ2-1; 11 bases line up with TRBD2. Losses at the gene ends were 10 bases for V and 1 base for J; bases not matched to a gene: 6. The CDR3 consists of 15 residues. CDR3 bases: TGTGCCACCTTAGCGGGGGGGCCGTCCTACAATGAGCAGTTCTTC. It translates to CATLAGGPSYNEQFF.

This clonotype has a count of ten or more. The CDR3 sequence: CASSPHPPRGPSGANVLTF. The CDR3 DNA reads as TGTGCCAGCAGCCCCCACCCCCCGCGAGGGCCGTCTGGGGCCAACGTCCTGACTTTC. This chain connects TRBV7-9 to TRBJ2-6, with D perhaps TRBD2 (5 bases). CDR3 size: 19 residues. CDR1 is SEHNR, CDR2 FQNEAQ, per germline (reference sequence). V lost 5 bases and J 1 base, leaving 21 bases between the germline ends.

Points on this clonotype: The germline gene is not matched at one end of the junction; a read error may be the cause. The chain couples TRBV6-6 to TRBJ1-1, with 8 bases aligning to TRBD1. This CDR3 has 15 residues. Germline lookup yields CDR1 MNHNY and CDR2 SVGAGI (reference sequence). DNA for the CDR3: TGTGCCAGCAGTTACGGGGACAGGATCGACACTGAAGCTTACTTT. The encoded protein is CASSYGDRIDTEAYF.

The chain recombines TRBV4-1 with TRBJ2-3; no definite D call. Trimming pared 3 bases from V and 6 bases from J, leaving 10 bases between. This CDR3 is 13 amino acids long. Germline lookup yields CDR1 MGHRA and CDR2 YSYEKL. The CDR3 region is CASSQIATDTQYF. CDR3 coding DNA: TGCGCCAGCAGCCAGATAGCTACGGATACGCAGTATTTT.